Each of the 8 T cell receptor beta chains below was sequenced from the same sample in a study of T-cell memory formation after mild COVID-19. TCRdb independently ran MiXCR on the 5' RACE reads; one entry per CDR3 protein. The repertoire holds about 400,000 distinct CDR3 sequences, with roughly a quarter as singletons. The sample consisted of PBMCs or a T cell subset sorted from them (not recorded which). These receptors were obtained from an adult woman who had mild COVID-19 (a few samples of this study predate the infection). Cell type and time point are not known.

CDR3 sequence: CASSQGVKDTQYF. The CDR3 region has the DNA TGTGCCAGCAGCCAAGGGGTGAAAGATACGCAGTATTTT. The chain joins TRBV3-1 to TRBJ2-3; no reliable D call. V dropped 1 base and J dropped 5 bases, with 7 bases sitting between them. The CDR3 extends over 13 amino acids. Germline lookup yields CDR1 LGHDT and CDR2 YNNKEL (reference sequence).

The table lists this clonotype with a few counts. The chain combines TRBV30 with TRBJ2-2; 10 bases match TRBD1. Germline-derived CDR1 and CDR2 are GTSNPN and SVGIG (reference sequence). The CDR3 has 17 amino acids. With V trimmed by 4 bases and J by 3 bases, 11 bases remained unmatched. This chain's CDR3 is CAWTQPWGTGDTGELFF. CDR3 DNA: TGTGCCTGGACTCAACCTTGGGGGACAGGGGACACCGGGGAGCTGTTTTTT.

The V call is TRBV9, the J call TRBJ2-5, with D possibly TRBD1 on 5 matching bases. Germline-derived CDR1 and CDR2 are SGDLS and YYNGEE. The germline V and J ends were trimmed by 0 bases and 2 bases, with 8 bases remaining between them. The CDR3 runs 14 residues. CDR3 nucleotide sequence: TGTGCCAGCAGCGTAGGGACACTACAAGAGACCCAGTACTTC. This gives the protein CASSVGTLQETQYF.

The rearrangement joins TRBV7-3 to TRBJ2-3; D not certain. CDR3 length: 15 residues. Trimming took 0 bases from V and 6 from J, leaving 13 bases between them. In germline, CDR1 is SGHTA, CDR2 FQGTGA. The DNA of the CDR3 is TGTGCCAGCAGCTTAACCGGGCAGAGAGGCGATACGCAGTATTTT. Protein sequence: CASSLTGQRGDTQYF. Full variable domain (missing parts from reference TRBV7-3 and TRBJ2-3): GAGVSQTPSNKVTEKGKYVELRCDPISGHTALYWYRQSLGQGPEFLIYFQGTGAADDSGLPNDRFFAVRPEGSVSTLKIQRTERGDSAVYLCASSLTGQRGDTQYFGPGTRLTVL.

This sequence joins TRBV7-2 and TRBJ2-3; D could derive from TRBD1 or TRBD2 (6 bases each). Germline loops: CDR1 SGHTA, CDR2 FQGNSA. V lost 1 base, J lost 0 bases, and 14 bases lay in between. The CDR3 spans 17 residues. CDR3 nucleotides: TGTGCCAGCAGCTTAGTATGGATAGGGGGGAGCACAGATACGCAGTATTTT. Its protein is CASSLVWIGGSTDTQYF.

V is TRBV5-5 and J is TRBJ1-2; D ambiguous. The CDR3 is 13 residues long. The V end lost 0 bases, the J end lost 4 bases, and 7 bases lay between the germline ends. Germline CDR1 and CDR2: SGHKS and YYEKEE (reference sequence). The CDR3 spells CASSLVPGYGYTF. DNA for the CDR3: TGTGCCAGCAGCTTGGTTCCAGGCTATGGCTACACCTTC.

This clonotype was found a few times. The CDR3 DNA reads TGCGCCAGCCAGACAGGAGCTTTTAGCACAGATACGCAGTATTTT. This gives the protein CASQTGAFSTDTQYF. This chain connects TRBV5-1 to TRBJ2-3; perhaps TRBD1 as D (6 bases). Trimming cost V 7 bases and J 0 bases, with 15 bases left between them. Per germline, CDR1 SGHRS and CDR2 YFSETQ. This CDR3 region has 15 residues. Full variable domain (remainder filled in from reference TRBV5-1 and TRBJ2-3): KAGVTQTPRYLIKTRGQQVTLSCSPISGHRSVSWYQQTPGQGLQFLFEYFSETQRNKGNFPGRFSGRQFSNSRSEMNVSTLELGDSALYLCASQTGAFSTDTQYFGPGTRLTVL.

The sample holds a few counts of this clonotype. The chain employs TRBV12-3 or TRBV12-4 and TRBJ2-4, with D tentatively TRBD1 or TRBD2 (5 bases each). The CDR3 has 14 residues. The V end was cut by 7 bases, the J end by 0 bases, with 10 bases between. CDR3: CASTKGTAKNIQYF. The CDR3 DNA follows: TGTGCCAGCACCAAAGGGACAGCCAAAAACATTCAGTACTTC.